The next 23 T cell receptor beta chains were all read from a single sample in a study of OX40 agonist ivuxolimab in advanced cancers. The table came from immunoSEQ multiplex PCR; TCRdb's copy has only in-frame clones and leaves some out. Of 23,000 or so clones in the sample, just under 85% are singletons; the top ten hold roughly 30%. This specimen was CD4+ or CD8+ T cells sorted from blood, taken in a trial of the OX40 agonist ivuxolimab. These receptor sequences come from an adult with an advanced solid tumor such as melanoma, head and neck, liver or kidney cancer.

The V and J genes are TRBV27 and TRBJ1-1; tentative D call: TRBD1 (5 bases). V was trimmed by 3 bases and J by 6 bases, leaving 14 bases between them. Germline V gene data show CDR1 as MNHEY and CDR2 as SMNVEV (reference sequence). The CDR3 totals 14 residues. The CDR3 reads CASSFSAGSAEAFF. The DNA of the CDR3 is TGTGCCAGCAGTTTCTCCGCAGGGAGCGCTGAAGCTTTCTTT.

The chain joins TRBV28 to TRBJ2-7, with a possible D match to TRBD1 (5 bases). The CDR3 extends over 17 amino acids. Germline CDR1 and CDR2: MDHEN and SYDVKM. The ends were cut back, 3 bases at V and 0 bases at J, with 18 bases in the middle. In nucleotides, the CDR3 is TGTGCCAGCAGTTTGCGGACATCCCTGTTACGCTCCTACGAGCAGTACTTC. This sequence encodes CASSLRTSLLRSYEQYF.

Here the CDR3 DNA reads TGTGCCAGCAGCTTAGATGGACTGATGAACACTGAAGCTTTCTTT. This gives the protein CASSLDGLMNTEAFF. The chain employs TRBV11-2 and TRBJ1-1, with no clear D. This CDR3 contains 15 residues. Germline assignment: CDR1 SGHAT and CDR2 FQNNGV. The V gene lost 0 bases and the J gene lost 0 bases, with 8 bases spanning the gap.

This rearrangement joins TRBV9 to TRBJ1-4; no firm D call. CDR1 SGDLS and CDR2 YYNGEE come from the germline V gene. V lost 0 bases, J lost 3 bases, and 9 bases lay in between. This CDR3 comprises 15 residues. CDR3 nucleotides: TGTGCCAGCAGCGTAGGCTCCTCGGCTAATGAAAAACTGTTTTTT. It yields the protein CASSVGSSANEKLFF.

V gene TRBV19 combines with J gene TRBJ2-7, with 8 bases matching TRBD1. CDR3 length: 13 residues. V trimming: 6 bases; J trimming: 4 bases; junction bases outside the gene matches: 5. The V gene's germline CDR1 is LNHDA and CDR2 SQIVND (reference sequence). CDR3 sequence (DNA): TGTGCCAGTAGGCCAGGGGGCGGGTACGAGCAGTACTTC. It specifies CASRPGGGYEQYF.

In its sample, this clone was seen once. The rearrangement joins TRBV9 to TRBJ2-1, with TRBD2 identical over 11 bases. Trimming took 4 bases from V and 0 from J; bases not matched to a gene: 9. The CDR3 has 18 residues. Germline V CDR1 and CDR2: SGDLS, YYNGEE. CDR3 sequence (DNA): TGTGCCAGCAGCCTTAGCGGGAGGGTGTTAAGCTCCTACAATGAGCAGTTCTTC. This sequence encodes CASSLSGRVLSSYNEQFF.

This clone has only a few counts. The chain recombines TRBV7-9 with TRBJ1-1; 9 bases are a match to TRBD1. Germline CDR1 SEHNR, CDR2 FQNEAQ (reference sequence). J was trimmed by 4 bases and V by 6 bases; bases with no gene match: 9. This CDR3 spans 15 amino acids. The CDR3 DNA reads as TGTGCCAGCAGACGATACAGGGGGCTAGGCACTGAAGCTTTCTTT. Translation: CASRRYRGLGTEAFF.

A single count supports this clone. This rearrangement joins TRBV9 to TRBJ1-2; no clear D. V lost 4 bases, J lost 2 bases, and 21 bases lay in between. Germline V gene data show CDR1 as SGDLS and CDR2 as YYNGEE. The CDR3 covers 17 residues. CDR3: CASSYPAQPIGNYGYTF. The CDR3, as DNA: TGTGCCAGCAGCTACCCGGCACAGCCAATAGGAAACTATGGCTACACCTTC. The variable domain in full, completed from reference TRBV9 and TRBJ1-2, reads DSGVTQTPKHLITATGQRVTLRCSPRSGDLSVYWYQQSLDQGLQFLIQYYNGEERAKGNILERFSAQQFPDLHSELNLSSLELGDSALYFCASSYPAQPIGNYGYTFGSGTRLTVV.

The rearrangement joins TRBV9 to TRBJ1-6; D unclear. CDR1 and CDR2 (germline): SGDLS, YYNGEE. V was shortened by 0 bases and J by 7 bases, with 14 bases between the two germline ends. This CDR3 spans 16 amino acids. CDR3 in DNA: TGTGCCAGCAGCGTAGATGGACGGGCATCGAATTCACCCCTCCACTTT. Its protein is CASSVDGRASNSPLHF. The variable domain in full, completed from reference TRBV9 and TRBJ1-6, reads DSGVTQTPKHLITATGQRVTLRCSPRSGDLSVYWYQQSLDQGLQFLIQYYNGEERAKGNILERFSAQQFPDLHSELNLSSLELGDSALYFCASSVDGRASNSPLHFGNGTRLTVT.

The chain couples TRBV6-1 to TRBJ1-2; D call uncertain. Germline CDR1 and CDR2: MNHNS and SASEGT. Trimming removed 3 bases at V and 4 bases at J, with 15 bases between. The CDR3 covers 15 residues. The CDR3 DNA is TGTGCCAGCAGTGAGGTCGGACTTTCTCGCTATGGCTACACCTTC. Its translation is CASSEVGLSRYGYTF.

As regards this clone: An end of the junction does not agree with germline; a read error may underlie this. Other DNA sequences in this specimen translate into the identical CDR3. V gene TRBV11-3 combines with J gene TRBJ2-7; the D gene is possibly TRBD1 (6 bases). This CDR3 comprises 14 residues. Germline values: CDR1 SGHNT, CDR2 YENEEA. CDR3 DNA sequence: TGCGCCAGCAGCTCTACAGGGAGCTCCTACGAGCAGTACTTC. This gives the protein CASSSTGSSYEQYF.

V is TRBV6-1 and J is TRBJ1-1; 7 bases align to TRBD1. The V gene's germline CDR1 is MNHNS and CDR2 SASEGT. The length of the CDR3 is 15 residues. J was trimmed by 1 base and V by 6 bases; bases with no gene match: 8. DNA for the CDR3: TGTGCCAGCAGATCTAACAGGGGAAGGAACACTGAAGCTTTCTTT. Its translation: CASRSNRGRNTEAFF.

The table lists this clone with a few counts. The chain employs TRBV4-1 and TRBJ2-1; 8 nucleotides match TRBD2. Germline V gives CDR1 MGHRA, CDR2 YSYEKL. V was pared by 0 bases and J by 7 bases, with 8 bases of the junction left unmatched. This CDR3 region has 16 residues. As DNA, the CDR3 is TGCGCCAGCAGCCAAGAACAGCGGGGGACTTTGAATGAGCAGTTCTTC. This codes for CASSQEQRGTLNEQFF.

The chain is built from TRBV27 and TRBJ1-1; TRBD1 might be the D (5 bases). The CDR3 totals 14 residues. The V end was cut by 5 bases, the J end by 0 bases, with 10 bases between. From germline, CDR1 is MNHEY and CDR2 SMNVEV (reference sequence). CDR3 amino acids: CASSRGAMNTEAFF. The CDR3 nucleotides are TGTGCCAGCAGTCGTGGGGCCATGAACACTGAAGCTTTCTTT.

The chain has TRBV30 and TRBJ1-4, with 7 bases fitting TRBD1. The CDR3 has 17 amino acids. Germline CDR1 and CDR2: GTSNPN and SVGIG (reference sequence). V trimming: 4 bases; J trimming: 3 bases; junction bases outside the gene matches: 14. In DNA, the CDR3 is TGTGCCTGGAACTCAAGGGACCCGGGACAGCCTAATGAAAAACTGTTTTTT. Translation gives CAWNSRDPGQPNEKLFF.

This clone is medium-sized (0.01 to 0.1%). The same CDR3 also results from other DNA sequences found in this sample. V is TRBV15 and J is TRBJ2-5, with D maybe TRBD1 (6 bases). Germline values: CDR1 LNHNV, CDR2 YYDKDF (reference sequence). The V gene lost 1 base and the J gene lost 0 bases, with 9 bases spanning the gap. The CDR3 spans 15 residues. CDR3 residues: CATSRVRQDQETQYF. The CDR3 nucleotides read TGTGCCACCAGCAGAGTTCGACAGGACCAAGAGACCCAGTACTTC.

The chain carries TRBV13 and TRBJ2-1, with a possible D match to TRBD1 (6 bases). V shed 8 bases and J shed 1 base, with 9 bases lying between them. The V gene's germline CDR1 is PRHDT and CDR2 FYEKMQ (reference sequence). This CDR3 has 13 amino acids. CDR3 coding DNA: TGTGCCAGCGACAGGATTTCCTACAATGAGCAGTTCTTC. Its protein is CASDRISYNEQFF.

The chain recombines TRBV2 with TRBJ1-1; maybe TRBD1 (6 bases). Germline V CDR1 and CDR2: SNHLY, FYNNEI. The CDR3 covers 13 residues. Trimming cost V 7 bases and J 1 base, with 10 bases left between them. The CDR3 protein is CASTGGPNTEAFF. In DNA form, the CDR3 reads TGTGCCAGCACCGGGGGCCCGAACACTGAAGCTTTCTTT.

This sequence joins TRBV29-1 and TRBJ2-2; D call uncertain. Germline loops: CDR1 SQVTM, CDR2 ANQGSEA. There are 13 residues in the CDR3. V dropped 2 bases and J dropped 5 bases, with 9 bases sitting between them. CDR3 in amino acids: CSVENGVTGELFF. The CDR3 DNA sequence: TGCAGCGTTGAAAACGGAGTGACCGGGGAGCTGTTTTTT.

The V gene is TRBV4-2, the J gene TRBJ2-1, with 8 bases that match TRBD2. V was clipped by 4 bases and J by 5 bases; unmatched bases: 4. This CDR3 region has 14 residues. Germline V lookup: CDR1 LGHNA, CDR2 YNFKEQ. The DNA for the CDR3 is TGTGCCAGCAGCCCTCCGGGGGGGGACAATGAGCAGTTCTTC. Protein: CASSPPGGDNEQFF.

The rearrangement links TRBV29-1 to TRBJ1-1; D gene uncertain. Germline lookup yields CDR1 SQVTM and CDR2 ANQGSEA. Trimming removed 6 bases at V and 4 bases at J, with 9 bases between. This CDR3 is built from 11 residues. The CDR3 nucleotides read TGCAGCGTCCTGTTGGGCACTGAAGCTTTCTTT. Translating it yields CSVLLGTEAFF.

J is TRBJ1-4 and V is TRBV7-8; D call uncertain. This CDR3 is 12 amino acids long. Germline CDR1 reads SGHVS; CDR2 reads FQNEAQ. Trimming stripped 5 bases from V and 8 bases from J, with 9 bases between. The CDR3 loop is CASSPGKEKLFF. CDR3 bases: TGTGCCAGCAGCCCGGGAAAGGAAAAACTGTTTTTT.

The genes are TRBV13 and TRBJ1-2; D is ambiguous. The ends were cut back, 5 bases at V and 6 bases at J, with 10 bases in the middle. This CDR3 has 12 amino acids. Germline values: CDR1 PRHDT, CDR2 FYEKMQ (reference sequence). The CDR3: CASSLESDGYTF. CDR3 DNA sequence: TGTGCCAGCAGCCTCGAGAGTGATGGCTACACCTTC. Based on the CDR3 plus reference TRBV13 and TRBJ1-2, the full variable domain is AAGVIQSPRHLIKEKRETATLKCYPIPRHDTVYWYQQGPGQDPQFLISFYEKMQSDKGSIPDRFSAQQFSDYHSELNMSSLELGDSALYFCASSLESDGYTFGSGTRLTVV.